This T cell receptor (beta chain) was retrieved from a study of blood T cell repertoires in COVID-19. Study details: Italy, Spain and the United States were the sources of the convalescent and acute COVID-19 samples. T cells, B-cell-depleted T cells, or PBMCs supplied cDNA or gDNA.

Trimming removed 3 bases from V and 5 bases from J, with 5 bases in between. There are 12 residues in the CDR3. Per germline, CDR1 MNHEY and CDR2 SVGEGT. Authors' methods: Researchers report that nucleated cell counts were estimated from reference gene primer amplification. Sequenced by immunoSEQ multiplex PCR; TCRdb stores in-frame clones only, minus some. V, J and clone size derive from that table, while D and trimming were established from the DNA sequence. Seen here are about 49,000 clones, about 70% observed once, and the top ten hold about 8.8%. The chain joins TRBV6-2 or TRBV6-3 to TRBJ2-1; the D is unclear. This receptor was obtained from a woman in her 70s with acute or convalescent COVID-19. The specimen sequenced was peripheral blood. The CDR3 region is CASSYVNNEQFF. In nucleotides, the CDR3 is TGTGCCAGCAGTTATGTAAACAATGAGCAGTTCTTC.